A selection of T cell receptor beta chains follows, all from one sample in a study of metastatic and nonmetastatic thyroid tumors. From the PCR reads, TCRdb re-called clones with MiXCR. The sample records 20,000 or so clones, over 20% being singletons. The material sequenced was tumor tissue. These receptors were collected from a male donor with papillary thyroid cancer or a benign thyroid nodule (not recorded which). Some clones in this sample may be carry-over from other donors' samples. Both conserved end residues are trimmed from each CDR3. D genes are given only for firm matches.

D	V	J	CDR3
TRBD1	TRBV5-4	TRBJ1-2	ASSSPGTGFGYT
TRBD2	TRBV9	TRBJ2-3	ASSVGVAGGSDTQY
NA	TRBV27	TRBJ1-3	ASRSNTRRDTIY
TRBD2	TRBV19	TRBJ2-5	ASNKLAGGPETQY
TRBD2	TRBV29-1	TRBJ2-3	SVEDHLAGVVDTQY
TRBD2	TRBV5-6	TRBJ2-5	ASSWTSGETQY
TRBD2	TRBV20-1	TRBJ2-2	SALPGLARGNTGELF
NA	TRBV6-1	TRBJ1-4	ASRRGGQEKLF
NA	TRBV5-1	TRBJ1-1	ASSLGGGDAF
TRBD1	TRBV12-3/TRBV12-4	TRBJ1-2	ASSTGGMGGYT
TRBD2	TRBV28	TRBJ2-7	ASSLSTSGRANEQY
TRBD1	TRBV3-1	TRBJ1-6	ASSRLGQGSSPLH